This T cell receptor beta chain stems from a study of T cells in Graves' hyperthyroidism and ophthalmopathy. At the level of the study: Peripheral blood was taken when the disease was first diagnosed, before any treatment began. Study-level points and caveats: Among thyroid clonotypes expanded above 0.001, most also appeared in blood. In the analysis, a 13 V-J model separated ophthalmopathy from stable hyperthyroidism.

Amplification of TCR beta CDR3 regions was performed using RNA transcripts as template. The study used the HTBI primer set for a first-round RT-PCR of the TCR CDR3. TCRdb independently ran MiXCR on the multiplex PCR reads; one entry per CDR3 protein. The sample yields 500,000 to 650,000 distinct CDR3 sequences, 17% seen once. CDR3 length: 15 amino acids. The V segment lost 1 base and the J segment 5 bases; nucleotides outside the gene matches: 4. Looked up from germline, CDR1 is PRHDT and CDR2 is FYEKMQ (reference sequence). Reasons for excluding patients were uncontrolled infection, other autoimmune disease, pregnancy or lactation. About this clonotype: As yet, its antigen is unknown.

The chain carries TRBV13 and TRBJ2-5; TRBD2 aligns across 10 bases. The sequenced sample consisted of blood. The source of this sequence is a woman between 18 and 30 years old with Graves' ophthalmopathy. The CDR3 loop reads CASSLERGGRETQYF. The CDR3 coding sequence is TGTGCCAGCAGCTTAGAGCGGGGGGGTCGCGAGACCCAGTACTTC. Full variable domain (outside the CDR3, taken from reference TRBV13 and TRBJ2-5): AAGVIQSPRHLIKEKRETATLKCYPIPRHDTVYWYQQGPGQDPQFLISFYEKMQSDKGSIPDRFSAQQFSDYHSELNMSSLELGDSALYFCASSLERGGRETQYFGPGTRLLVL.